These 3 T cell receptor beta chains were sequenced from one sample in a study of CD8+CD57+ T cells in acquired aplastic anemia. Previously, flow cytometry had revealed CD8+CD57+ cell expansion in the patients chosen for sequencing. Genomic DNA acted as the template from which TCR beta VDJ combination and CDR3 sequence profiling were carried out. TCRdb redid the calling of the reads with MiXCR, one entry per CDR3 protein. The sample consists of fewer than 250,000 distinct CDR3 sequences, more than 45% of them appearing once. The sample consisted of sorted CD4+, CD8+, or CD8+CD57+ T cells (not recorded which) from PBMCs. The receptors stem from a human donor with aplastic anemia.

This clonotype has ten or more counts. The chain employs TRBV25-1 and TRBJ1-1; TRBD1 matches at 7 bases. The V gene end was trimmed by 4 bases and the J gene end by 6 bases; junction bases not matched to a gene: 8. The CDR3 is 14 amino acids. Germline V gene data show CDR1 as MGHDK and CDR2 as SYGVNS. In DNA form, the CDR3 reads TGTGCCAGCAGTGTTCTAACAGGGGACGCTGAAGCTTTCTTT. Its translation: CASSVLTGDAEAFF.

This clonotype was picked up many times. The chain joins TRBV12-3 or TRBV12-4 to TRBJ1-2; TRBD1 matches 8 bases. With 3 bases clipped from V and 1 base from J, the junction kept 1 base outside the gene matches. The CDR3 runs to 14 residues. The DNA of the CDR3 is TGTGCCAGCAGTTTGACAGGGGATAACTATGGCTACACCTTC. Translating it yields CASSLTGDNYGYTF.

The rearrangement joins TRBV15 to TRBJ2-3; D is uncertain. CDR1 and CDR2 (germline): LNHNV, YYDKDF (reference sequence). This CDR3 is 14 amino acids long. Trimming removed 0 bases from V and 11 bases from J, with 15 bases in between. The CDR3 protein is CATSREEVVDEQYF. CDR3 nucleotides: TGTGCCACCAGCAGAGAGGAAGTAGTGGATGAGCAGTATTTT.